The source of this T cell receptor beta chain is a study of cytomegalovirus exposure and HLA in healthy donors. This CDR3 has 14 residues. Trimming left V 5 bases short and J 3 bases short, with 13 bases between. In germline, CDR1 is SSHAT, CDR2 FNYEAQ (reference sequence). General observations from the study: Among the sequence variants, a highly shared cluster was likely an artifact of sequencing. Analysis was performed later, and it showed HLA-associated TCR beta chains to be more clonally expanded than equally common others.

PCR involved 60 Vbeta and 13 Jbeta primers. TCRdb's table, derived via immunoSEQ multiplex PCR, lists solely in-frame clones and lacks some. Of 170,000 or so clones in the sample, around 80% are singletons; the top ten hold more than 5.5%. With respect to this clone: Its antigen is unknown.

The sample comprised PBMCs. The chain joins TRBV7-7 to TRBJ1-1; a possible D gene is TRBD1 (6 bases). This sequence was found in a man aged 35 to 55 in good health and CMV-seronegative. CDR3 DNA: TGTGCCAGCAGCCCCGGACAGTGGCACACTGAAGCTTTCTTT. Protein sequence: CASSPGQWHTEAFF.